The present T cell receptor beta chain was sequenced within a study of memory CD4+ T cells and cytomegalovirus serostatus (dated by TCRdb to the late 2010s). For the study in its entirety: The cohort included some 35 healthy adults from Belgium, of whom 9 were CMV seropositive and 24 were CMV seronegative. CD4+ memory TCRbeta repertoires of a Belgian cohort with known cytomegalovirus serostatus were sequenced in order to replicate a published TCR-based CMV serostatus classifier. Paper-wide results and their limitations: Unlike the original study, which covered naive and memory CD4+ and CD8+ populations, the Belgian study sequenced only CD4+CD45RO+ memory cells. Results were interpreted as suggesting that the CMV-associated TCR signature is largely present in the CD4+ memory repertoire. Among the 164 previously reported CMV-associated TCRbeta sequences, 60 to 85 showed up in the CD4+ memory repertoires, with each one found in between one and five individuals. For predicting CMV serostatus, the median bootstrapped AUC was roughly 0.95 using the original framework and 0.91 using a US-trained random forest. A median bootstrapped AUC of 0.95 with a 95% CI of 0.76-1.00 was achieved on the Belgian cohort by the original-framework classifier.

Genomic DNA was extracted from sorted cells with the Quick-DNA Microprep Kit. Amplification of TCRbeta DNA was done with the immunoSEQ hsTCRbeta kit, following the protocol from the manufacturer. An Illumina MiSeq instrument was used to sequence the TCRbeta libraries. The source study handled its data this way. Once out-of-frame sequences had been removed, 2 million to 2.5 million distinct TCRbeta sequences were left, which works out to an average of roughly 70,000 per individual. Each individual was scored using the number of 160 or so previously reported CMV-associated TCRbeta sequences that the individual carried and the total number of productive distinct TCRbeta sequences. A beta-binomial model was reimplemented in Python, and scikit-learn random forests with default parameters were trained on data from the US cohort. Classifier performance on the Belgian cohort was summarized as median AUC with percentile confidence intervals over 10,000 bootstrap iterations. Held by TCRdb, this immuneACCESS table contains in-frame sequences only and omits some clones. Under half of the omission traces to an unresolved V gene where checked; the cause of the rest is unknown. The V and J calls and clone size are taken from that table; D and trimming were inferred from the DNA. The sample has about 41,000 clones on record, about four fifths of them singletons. Of the sample, 0.65% to 0.85% falls within the top ten clones.

Trimming removed 4 bases from V and 1 base from J; the gene matches leave 7 bases unexplained. Taken from the germline V gene, the CDR1 and CDR2 loops are SGDLS and YYNGEE. The CDR3, from cysteine to phenylalanine, totals 15 residues. The read is trimmed to its CDR3 DNA, 45 bases read in frame from base 1. A FACSAria II was used to sort memory CD4+ T cells, defined as single viable CD3+CD4+CD8-CD45RO+ cells. CMV serostatus was determined with a Roche Elecsys assay detecting serum IgG against CMV pp150, pp28, p38 and p52. After thawing, total CD4+ T cells were enriched by positive selection with CD4 magnetic microbeads. The samples came from a different study that was designed specifically to examine the CD4+ T cell memory repertoire. Peripheral blood mononuclear cells were isolated and cryopreserved according to standard operating procedures, and serum was stored at -80 degrees C. CD3-PerCP (BW264/56), CD4-APC (RPA-T4), CD45RO-PE (UCHT1) and CD8-Pacific Orange (3B5) antibodies were used for staining, and non-viable cells were excluded with Sytox blue.

This clone appeared a single time. Its recognized antigen is unknown. No base-level quality is on record; no much larger clone is a single base apart. Sample: memory CD4+ T cells from blood. Recombination linked TRBV9 to TRBJ1-2; 7 central nucleotides agree with TRBD1. This clonotype was sampled from an adult in good health and CMV-seronegative. The CDR3 loop reads CASSPGGIGNYGYTF. The nucleotides are TGTGCCAGCAGCCCAGGGGGGATCGGTAACTATGGCTACACCTTC.